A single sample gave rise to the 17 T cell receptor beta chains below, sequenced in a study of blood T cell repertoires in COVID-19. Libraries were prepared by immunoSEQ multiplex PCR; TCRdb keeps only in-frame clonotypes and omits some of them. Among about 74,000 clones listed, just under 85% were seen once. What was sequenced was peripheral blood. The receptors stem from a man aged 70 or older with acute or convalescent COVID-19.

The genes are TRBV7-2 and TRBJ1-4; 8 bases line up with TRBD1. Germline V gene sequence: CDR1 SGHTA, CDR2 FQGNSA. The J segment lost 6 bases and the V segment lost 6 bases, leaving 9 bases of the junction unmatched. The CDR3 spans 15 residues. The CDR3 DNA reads TGTGCCAGCAGGGACCCGGGACAGGAGGATGAAAAACTGTTTTTT. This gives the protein CASRDPGQEDEKLFF. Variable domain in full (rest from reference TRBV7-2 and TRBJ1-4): GAGVSQSPSNKVTEKGKDVELRCDPISGHTALYWYRQSLGQGLEFLIYFQGNSAPDKSGLPSDRFSAERTGGSVSTLTIQRTQQEDSAVYLCASRDPGQEDEKLFFGSGTQLSVL.

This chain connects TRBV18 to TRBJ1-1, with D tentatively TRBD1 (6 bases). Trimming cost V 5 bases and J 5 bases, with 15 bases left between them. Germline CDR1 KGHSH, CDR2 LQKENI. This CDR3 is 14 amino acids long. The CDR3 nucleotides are TGTGCCAGCTCAAACCGTACAGGGAGAACTGAAGCTTTCTTT. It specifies CASSNRTGRTEAFF.

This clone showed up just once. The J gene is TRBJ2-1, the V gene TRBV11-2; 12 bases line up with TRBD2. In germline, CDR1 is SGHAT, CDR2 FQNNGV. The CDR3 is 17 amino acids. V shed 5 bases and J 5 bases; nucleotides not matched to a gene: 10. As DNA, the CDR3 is TGTGCCAGCAGCCTCCGGACTAGCGGGGAGGGACACAATGAGCAGTTCTTC. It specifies CASSLRTSGEGHNEQFF. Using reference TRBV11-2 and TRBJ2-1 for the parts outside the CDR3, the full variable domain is EAGVAQSPRYKIIEKRQSVAFWCNPISGHATLYWYQQILGQGPKLLIQFQNNGVVDDSQLPKDRFSAERLKGVDSTLKIQPAKLEDSAVYLCASSLRTSGEGHNEQFFGPGTRLTVL.

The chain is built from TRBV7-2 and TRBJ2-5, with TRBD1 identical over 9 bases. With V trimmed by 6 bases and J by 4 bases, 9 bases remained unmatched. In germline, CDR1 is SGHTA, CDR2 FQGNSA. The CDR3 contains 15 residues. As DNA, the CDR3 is TGTGCCAGCAGTCGATCCCCGGACAGGGGAGAGACCCAGTACTTC. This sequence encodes CASSRSPDRGETQYF.

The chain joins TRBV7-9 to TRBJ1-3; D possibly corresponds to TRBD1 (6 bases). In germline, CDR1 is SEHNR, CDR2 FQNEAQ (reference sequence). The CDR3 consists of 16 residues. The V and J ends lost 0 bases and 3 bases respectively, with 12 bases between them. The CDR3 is CASSLARQVDGNTIYF. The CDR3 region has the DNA TGTGCCAGCAGCTTAGCCCGACAGGTGGATGGAAACACCATATATTTT. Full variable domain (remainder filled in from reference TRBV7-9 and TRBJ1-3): DTGVSQNPRHKITKRGQNVTFRCDPISEHNRLYWYRQTLGQGPEFLTYFQNEAQLEKSRLLSDRFSAERPKGSFSTLEIQRTEQGDSAMYLCASSLARQVDGNTIYFGEGSWLTVV.

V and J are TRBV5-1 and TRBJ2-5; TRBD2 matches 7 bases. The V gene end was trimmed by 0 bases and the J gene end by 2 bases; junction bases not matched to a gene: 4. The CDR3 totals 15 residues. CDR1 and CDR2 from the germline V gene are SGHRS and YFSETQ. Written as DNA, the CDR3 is TGCGCCAGCAGCTTGGCCGGGGGGTGGCAAGAGACCCAGTACTTC. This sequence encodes CASSLAGGWQETQYF. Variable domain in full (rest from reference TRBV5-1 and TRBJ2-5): KAGVTQTPRYLIKTRGQQVTLSCSPISGHRSVSWYQQTPGQGLQFLFEYFSETQRNKGNFPGRFSGRQFSNSRSEMNVSTLELGDSALYLCASSLAGGWQETQYFGPGTRLLVL.

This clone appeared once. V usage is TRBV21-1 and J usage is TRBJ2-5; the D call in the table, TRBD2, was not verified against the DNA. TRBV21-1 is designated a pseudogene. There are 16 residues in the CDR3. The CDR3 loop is CASITGLAGGRETQYF. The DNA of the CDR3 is TGTGCCAGCATCACGGGACTAGCGGGGGGCCGGGAGACCCAGTACTTC.

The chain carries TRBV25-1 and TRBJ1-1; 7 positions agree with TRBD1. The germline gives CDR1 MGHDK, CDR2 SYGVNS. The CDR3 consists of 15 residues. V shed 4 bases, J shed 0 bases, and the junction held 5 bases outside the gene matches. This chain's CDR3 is CASSATGDLNTEAFF. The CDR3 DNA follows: TGTGCCAGCAGTGCTACAGGGGACCTGAACACTGAAGCTTTCTTT. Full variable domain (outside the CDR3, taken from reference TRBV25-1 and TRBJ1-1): EADIYQTPRYLVIGTGKKITLECSQTMGHDKMYWYQQDPGMELHLIHYSYGVNSTEKGDLSSESTVSRIRTEHFPLTLESARPSHTSQYLCASSATGDLNTEAFFGQGTRLTVV.

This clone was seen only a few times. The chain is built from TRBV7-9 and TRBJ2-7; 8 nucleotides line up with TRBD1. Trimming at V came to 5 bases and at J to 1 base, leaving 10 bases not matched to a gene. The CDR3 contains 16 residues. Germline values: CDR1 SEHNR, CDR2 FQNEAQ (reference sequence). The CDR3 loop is CASSASGTGTSYEQYF. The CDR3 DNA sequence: TGTGCCAGCAGCGCCTCCGGGACAGGCACTTCCTACGAGCAGTACTTC.

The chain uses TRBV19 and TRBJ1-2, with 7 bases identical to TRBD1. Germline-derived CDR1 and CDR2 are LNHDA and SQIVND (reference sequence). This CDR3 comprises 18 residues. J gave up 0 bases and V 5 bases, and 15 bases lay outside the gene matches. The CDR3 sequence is CASSPRGQIQISNYGYTF. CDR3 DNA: TGTGCCAGTAGTCCCCGGGGACAGATTCAGATCTCTAACTATGGCTACACCTTC.

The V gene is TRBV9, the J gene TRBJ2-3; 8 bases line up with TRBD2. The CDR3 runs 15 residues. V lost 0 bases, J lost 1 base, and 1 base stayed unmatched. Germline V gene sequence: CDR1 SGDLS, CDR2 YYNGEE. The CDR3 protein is CASSVAGGRTDTQYF. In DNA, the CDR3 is TGTGCCAGCAGCGTAGCGGGGGGGCGCACAGATACGCAGTATTTT. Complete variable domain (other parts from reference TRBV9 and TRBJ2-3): DSGVTQTPKHLITATGQRVTLRCSPRSGDLSVYWYQQSLDQGLQFLIQYYNGEERAKGNILERFSAQQFPDLHSELNLSSLELGDSALYFCASSVAGGRTDTQYFGPGTRLTVL.

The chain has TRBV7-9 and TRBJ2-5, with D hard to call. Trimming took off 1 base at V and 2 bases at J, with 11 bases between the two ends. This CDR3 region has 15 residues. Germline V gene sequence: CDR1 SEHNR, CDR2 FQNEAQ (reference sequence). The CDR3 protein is CASSLGNSLQETQYF. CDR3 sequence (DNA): TGTGCCAGCAGCTTAGGCAACAGCCTACAAGAGACCCAGTACTTC.

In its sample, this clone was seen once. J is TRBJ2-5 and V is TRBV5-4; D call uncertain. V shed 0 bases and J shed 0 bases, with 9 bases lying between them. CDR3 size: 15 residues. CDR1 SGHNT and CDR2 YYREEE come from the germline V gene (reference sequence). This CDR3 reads CASSLEPQYQETQYF. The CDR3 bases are TGTGCCAGCAGCTTGGAACCGCAGTACCAAGAGACCCAGTACTTC.

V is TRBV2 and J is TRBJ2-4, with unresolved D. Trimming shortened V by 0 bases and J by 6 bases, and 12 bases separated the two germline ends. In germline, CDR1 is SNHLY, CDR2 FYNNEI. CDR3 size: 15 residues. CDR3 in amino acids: CASSEAPPQANIQYF. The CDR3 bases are TGTGCCAGCAGTGAAGCCCCCCCCCAAGCAAACATTCAGTACTTC.

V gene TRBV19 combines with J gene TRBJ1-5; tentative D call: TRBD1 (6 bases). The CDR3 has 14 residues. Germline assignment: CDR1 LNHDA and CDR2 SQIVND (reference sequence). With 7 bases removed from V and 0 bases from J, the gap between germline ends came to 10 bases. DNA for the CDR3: TGTGCCAGTATCGACAGGAGTAGCAATCAGCCCCAGCATTTT. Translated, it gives CASIDRSSNQPQHF.

In nucleotides, the CDR3 is TGTGCCACCAGCAGGAGGGGGCCGGGAGATACGCAGTATTTT. It encodes CATSRRGPGDTQYF. The genes are TRBV15 and TRBJ2-3, with TRBD1 identical over 7 bases. J was trimmed by 5 bases and V by 3 bases; bases with no gene match: 5. From germline, CDR1 is LNHNV and CDR2 YYDKDF (reference sequence). The CDR3 loop spans 14 amino acids.

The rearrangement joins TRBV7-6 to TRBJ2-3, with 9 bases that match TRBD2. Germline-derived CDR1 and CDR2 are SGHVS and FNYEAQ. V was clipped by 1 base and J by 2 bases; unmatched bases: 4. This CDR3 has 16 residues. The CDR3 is CASSLVLAGITDTQYF. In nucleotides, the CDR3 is TGTGCCAGCAGCTTAGTCCTAGCGGGAATCACAGATACGCAGTATTTT.